These T cell receptor beta chains were read from a single sample in a study of blood T cell repertoires in COVID-19. Some clones are missing from TCRdb's copy, which holds only in-frame ones; the method was immunoSEQ multiplex PCR. The repertoire holds about 460,000 clones, with approximately 86% as singletons. Sequencing was performed on PBMCs or T cells enriched from blood (not recorded which). These receptors all come from a woman aged 55-75 years who had recovered from COVID-19. The conserved cysteine and the conserved F or W are not part of the CDR3 here.

v_gene: TRBV19; len: 11; j_gene: TRBJ2-1; CDR3aa: ASNGGGRNEQF
v_gene: TRBV11-2; len: 14; j_gene: TRBJ1-3; CDR3aa: ASSLESRVSGNTIY
v_gene: TRBV7-7; len: 12; j_gene: TRBJ2-1; CDR3aa: ASSLDPSSYEQF
v_gene: TRBV5-4; len: 11; j_gene: TRBJ2-3; CDR3aa: ASRGLSTDTQY
v_gene: TRBV5-1; len: 12; j_gene: TRBJ1-2; CDR3aa: ASSAGHSNYGYT
v_gene: TRBV5-6; len: 17; j_gene: TRBJ2-3; CDR3aa: ASSPPGTWGWRATDTQY
v_gene: TRBV19; len: 15; j_gene: TRBJ2-7; CDR3aa: ASSMSFTPGNSYEQY
v_gene: TRBV28; len: 14; j_gene: TRBJ1-6; CDR3aa: ASSPSQGLGNSPLH
v_gene: TRBV7-2; len: 13; j_gene: TRBJ1-3; CDR3aa: ASSLRGSSGNTIY
v_gene: TRBV27; len: 13; j_gene: TRBJ2-7; CDR3aa: ASSLSEGAGYEQY
v_gene: TRBV2; len: 12; j_gene: TRBJ1-5; CDR3aa: ASSWGRGDQPQH
v_gene: TRBV11-2; len: 15; j_gene: TRBJ2-3; CDR3aa: ASSLTGTSGGTDTQY
v_gene: TRBV4-1; len: 14; j_gene: TRBJ2-3; CDR3aa: ASSPFGQSSTDTQY
v_gene: TRBV4-1; len: 13; j_gene: TRBJ2-5; CDR3aa: ASSQVGALAQTQY
v_gene: TRBV4-1; len: 13; j_gene: TRBJ2-7; CDR3aa: ASSQDPYGWDRQY
v_gene: TRBV11-3; len: 11; j_gene: TRBJ1-2; CDR3aa: ASSRQGSYGYT
v_gene: TRBV27; len: 12; j_gene: TRBJ1-2; CDR3aa: ASSRSAGAYGYT
v_gene: TRBV18; len: 13; j_gene: TRBJ2-7; CDR3aa: ASSPSTGGLYEQY
v_gene: TRBV5-1; len: 13; j_gene: TRBJ1-2; CDR3aa: ASRPGQGDGYGYT
v_gene: TRBV24-1; len: 11; j_gene: TRBJ2-4; CDR3aa: ATSDPSKNIQY
v_gene: TRBV6-4; len: 11; j_gene: TRBJ1-2; CDR3aa: ASTRTRIVGYT
v_gene: TRBV5-1; len: 14; j_gene: TRBJ2-1; CDR3aa: ASSVNPGQGTNEQF
v_gene: TRBV19; len: 15; j_gene: TRBJ1-5; CDR3aa: ASSILAGGDSNQPQH
v_gene: TRBV15; len: 13; j_gene: TRBJ1-6; CDR3aa: ATSRNRDFNSPLH
v_gene: TRBV5-4; len: 13; j_gene: TRBJ2-2; CDR3aa: ASTTSGGNTGELF
v_gene: TRBV27; len: 13; j_gene: TRBJ1-6; CDR3aa: ASSLRDRVNSPLH
v_gene: TRBV6-5; len: 11; j_gene: TRBJ1-2; CDR3aa: ASSEGGDYGYT
v_gene: TRBV11-2; len: 9; j_gene: TRBJ2-5; CDR3aa: ASGTPETQY
v_gene: TRBV24-1; len: 11; j_gene: TRBJ2-1; CDR3aa: ATTSGGAGEQF
v_gene: TRBV5-8; len: 15; j_gene: TRBJ2-1; CDR3aa: ASSLEGGQGIYNEQF
v_gene: TRBV19; len: 11; j_gene: TRBJ1-6; CDR3aa: ASSIGRESPLH
v_gene: TRBV18; len: 12; j_gene: TRBJ1-1; CDR3aa: ASSPPTRGSEAF
v_gene: TRBV5-1; len: 11; j_gene: TRBJ2-2; CDR3aa: ASSGTDTGELF
v_gene: TRBV18; len: 14; j_gene: TRBJ1-3; CDR3aa: ASSPTQTGIGNTIY
v_gene: TRBV11-2; len: 10; j_gene: TRBJ1-6; CDR3aa: ASSSQQIPLH
v_gene: TRBV6-1; len: 14; j_gene: TRBJ2-1; CDR3aa: ASSEFWTGEGDEQF
v_gene: TRBV3-1/TRBV3-2; len: 11; j_gene: TRBJ1-3; CDR3aa: ASSQVDGNTIY
v_gene: TRBV29-1; len: 10; j_gene: TRBJ1-1; CDR3aa: SVDRGSTEAF
v_gene: TRBV7-6; len: 14; j_gene: TRBJ1-5; CDR3aa: ASSANAGTGGQPQH
v_gene: TRBV7-8; len: 9; j_gene: TRBJ1-2; CDR3aa: ASSSGGGYT
v_gene: TRBV6-2/TRBV6-3; len: 14; j_gene: TRBJ1-2; CDR3aa: ASSWGQGALGYGYT
v_gene: TRBV2; len: 14; j_gene: TRBJ1-2; CDR3aa: ASEVGRGHSVLGYT
v_gene: TRBV7-6; len: 15; j_gene: TRBJ1-3; CDR3aa: ASSLEPPRDFGNTIY
v_gene: TRBV7-9; len: 13; j_gene: TRBJ2-3; CDR3aa: ASSLGAGDTDTQY
v_gene: TRBV6-5; len: 12; j_gene: TRBJ1-1; CDR3aa: ASKRGRVNTEAF
v_gene: TRBV5-1; len: 15; j_gene: TRBJ2-3; CDR3aa: ASSWGLAGDSTDTQY
v_gene: TRBV4-1; len: 13; j_gene: TRBJ1-1; CDR3aa: ASSFSTGKVREAF
v_gene: TRBV27; len: 15; j_gene: TRBJ1-4; CDR3aa: ASTSAGDRGSNEKLF
v_gene: TRBV10-1; len: 15; j_gene: TRBJ1-1; CDR3aa: ASSPSLNRDRATEAF
v_gene: TRBV10-1; len: 18; j_gene: TRBJ1-2; CDR3aa: ASSDSPSGQHIVANYGYT
v_gene: TRBV29-1; len: 10; j_gene: TRBJ2-2; CDR3aa: SVEQGAGELF
v_gene: TRBV6-5; len: 11; j_gene: TRBJ1-1; CDR3aa: ASRWTRNTEAF
v_gene: TRBV14; len: 13; j_gene: TRBJ1-2; CDR3aa: ASSRRQGQDYGYT
v_gene: TRBV2; len: 12; j_gene: TRBJ1-4; CDR3aa: ASSNKGWEEKLF
v_gene: TRBV25-1; len: 12; j_gene: TRBJ1-6; CDR3aa: ASSVGQGGSPLH